The clone carrying this T cell receptor beta chain came up a few times. What it binds is not known. The sample originates from a study of glioma-infiltrating T cells. Findings and limits, study-wide: Tissue-blood divergence was below expectation in non-neoplastic patients, above in gliomas. Only very few CDR3 sequences appeared in both tissue and blood.

V was pared by 5 bases and J by 2 bases, with 19 bases between. The CDR3 has 17 residues. From germline, CDR1 is MNHEY and CDR2 SMNVEV (reference sequence). Using RNA template, CDR3s of TCR alpha and beta were amplified with iRepertoire arm-PCR. One-step reverse transcription and amplification started from approximately 100-400 ng of tissue mRNA or PBMC total RNA. TCRdb used MiXCR to reprocess the multiplex PCR reads, holding one entry per CDR3 protein. This table holds some 85,000 distinct CDR3 sequences, about a quarter found once. Sequencing used glioma tissue, nonneoplastic brain tissue, or PBMCs (not recorded which). The clonotype was recovered from a human donor with low-grade glioma or glioblastoma, undergoing nonglioma brain surgery, or in good health (not recorded which). This sequence joins TRBV27 and TRBJ1-5; tentatively, D is TRBD1 (5 bases). CDR3 in DNA: TGTGCCAGCAGTCCTGAATGGGACCCCAATGGCAATCAGCCCCAGCATTTT. Amino acids: CASSPEWDPNGNQPQHF.